The 21 T cell receptor beta chains presented below share a single source sample, sequenced in a study of blood T cell repertoires in COVID-19. The method was immunoSEQ multiplex PCR; TCRdb's version includes in-frame clones alone and lacks a portion of them. The data hold 200,000 or so clones, with approximately 86% observed a single time. The material sequenced was peripheral blood. The receptors shown here come from a man between 60 and 75 years old with acute or convalescent COVID-19.

V gene TRBV7-8 combines with J gene TRBJ1-1, with 8 bases lining up with TRBD1. Germline V gene lookup returns CDR1 SGHVS and CDR2 FQNEAQ. V shed 5 bases and J 0 bases; nucleotides not matched to a gene: 2. CDR3 length equals 14 residues. In DNA, the CDR3 is TGTGCCAGCAGCCCCAGGGGGCTGAACACTGAAGCTTTCTTT. Protein sequence: CASSPRGLNTEAFF.

The rearrangement links TRBV5-6 to TRBJ2-3, with a possible D match to TRBD2 (7 bases). The V end lost 4 bases, the J end lost 0 bases, and 15 bases lay between the germline ends. The CDR3 has 16 residues. From germline, CDR1 is SGHDT and CDR2 YYEEEE. For the CDR3, the DNA is TGTGCCAGCAGCATCCCGGGGGGCCCCAGCACAGATACGCAGTATTTT. This codes for CASSIPGGPSTDTQYF.

The chain joins TRBV6-2 or TRBV6-3 to TRBJ1-1; D is perhaps TRBD1 (6 bases). V lost 5 bases, J lost 7 bases, and 17 bases lay in between. The germline gives CDR1 MNHEY, CDR2 SVGEGT. The CDR3 totals 14 residues. CDR3 DNA: TGTGCCAGCAGTACAGGGTTGTCAGCAGGTGAAGCTTTCTTT. Amino acids: CASSTGLSAGEAFF.

The chain combines TRBV5-1 with TRBJ1-5; D gene ambiguous. Germline V gene sequence: CDR1 SGHRS, CDR2 YFSETQ. The CDR3 contains 15 residues. The V end was cut by 2 bases, the J end by 6 bases, with 15 bases between. DNA of the CDR3: TGCGCCAGCAGCTTCTTAGATCCAACGGTTCAGCCCCAGCATTTT. The encoded protein is CASSFLDPTVQPQHF.

The chain has TRBV12-5 and TRBJ2-7; 9 nucleotides match TRBD1. This CDR3 spans 16 amino acids. The V and J ends lost 1 base and 3 bases, in that order; junction bases with no gene match: 7. Germline V gives CDR1 LGHNT, CDR2 FRNRAP. Written as DNA, the CDR3 is TGTGCTAGTGGTTTGGCCCAGGGACAGGGTCTCTACGAGCAGTACTTC. This codes for CASGLAQGQGLYEQYF. The full variable domain, completed using reference TRBV12-5 and TRBJ2-7, is DARVTQTPRHKVTEMGQEVTMRCQPILGHNTVFWYRQTMMQGLELLAYFRNRAPLDDSGMPKDRFSAEMPDATLATLKIQPSEPRDSAVYFCASGLAQGQGLYEQYFGPGTRLTVT.

The V gene is TRBV5-8, the J gene TRBJ2-7, with a weak D call TRBD1 (5 bases). With 0 bases removed from V and 0 bases from J, the gap between germline ends came to 16 bases. Germline CDR1 SGHTS, CDR2 YDEGEE. The CDR3 has 17 amino acids. The CDR3: CASSLGARLDTSYEQYF. The CDR3 bases are TGTGCCAGCAGCTTGGGCGCGAGGCTGGACACCTCCTACGAGCAGTACTTC.

The chain combines TRBV18 with TRBJ2-3, with 13 bases identical to TRBD2. Germline-derived CDR1 and CDR2 are KGHSH and LQKENI. The CDR3 has 18 amino acids. V was pared by 4 bases and J by 0 bases, with 7 bases of the junction left unmatched. The CDR3 DNA follows: TGTGCCAGCTCACGAGGACTAGCGGGGGCTACTAGCACAGATACGCAGTATTTT. This translates into CASSRGLAGATSTDTQYF.

The chain links TRBV24-1 to TRBJ2-2; 8 bases map to TRBD2. Germline CDR1 is KGHDR and CDR2 is SFDVKD. This CDR3 comprises 15 residues. V lost 7 bases, J lost 2 bases, and 5 bases stayed unmatched. The CDR3 is CATRTGTSNTGELFF. In DNA, the CDR3 is TGTGCCACCAGAACCGGGACTAGTAACACCGGGGAGCTGTTTTTT.

This chain uses TRBV2 with TRBJ2-1, with 9 bases aligning to TRBD1. CDR1 SNHLY and CDR2 FYNNEI come from the germline V gene. The junction had 10 bases not matched to a gene; V was cut back by 4 bases and J by 9 bases. The CDR3 is 15 amino acids. CDR3 DNA: TGTGCCAGCAGTGTGGGGGGGACAGGGCGAGGTGAGCAGTTCTTC. Encoded protein: CASSVGGTGRGEQFF.

The rearrangement joins TRBV7-6 to TRBJ2-1; possible D gene TRBD1, 7 bases. The CDR3 is 17 amino acids. V was clipped by 1 base and J by 9 bases, with 22 bases between them. Germline V gene data show CDR1 as SGHVS and CDR2 as FNYEAQ. DNA for the CDR3: TGTGCCAGCAGCTTAGATGTCTCGCGGGACAGACTCAGTGAGCAGTTCTTC. Protein sequence: CASSLDVSRDRLSEQFF. The whole variable domain, remainder taken from reference TRBV7-6 and TRBJ2-1, is GAGVSQSPRYKVTKRGQDVALRCDPISGHVSLYWYRQALGQGPEFLTYFNYEAQQDKSGLPNDRFSAERPEGSISTLTIQRTEQRDSAMYRCASSLDVSRDRLSEQFFGPGTRLTVL.

This chain joins TRBV6-2 or TRBV6-3 and TRBJ1-3; D possibly corresponds to TRBD1 (5 bases). V lost 2 bases, J lost 4 bases, and 15 bases lay in between. The germline CDR1 and CDR2 sequences are MNHEY and SVGEGT. The CDR3 extends over 16 amino acids. The CDR3 reads CASSYGLDSIGNTIYF. DNA for the CDR3: TGTGCCAGCAGTTACGGTCTCGACAGCATAGGAAACACCATATATTTT.

The chain carries TRBV6-2 or TRBV6-3 and TRBJ2-7; 10 bases are a match to TRBD2. V was pared by 4 bases and J by 1 base, with 4 bases of the junction left unmatched. Per the germline V gene, CDR1 is MNHEY and CDR2 is SVGEGT. The CDR3 extends over 15 amino acids. This CDR3 is CASSSPGLASYEQYF. CDR3 bases: TGTGCCAGCAGTTCCCCGGGACTAGCGTCCTACGAGCAGTACTTC.

The V and J genes are TRBV7-2 and TRBJ1-4; D unclear. Deletions cut 6 bases from V and 4 bases from J, with 15 bases between. The CDR3 has 15 amino acids. CDR1 SGHTA and CDR2 FQGNSA come from the germline V gene. The DNA for the CDR3 is TGTGCCAGCAGTAAAGAGGGCCGTCTTAATGAAAAACTGTTTTTT. As protein: CASSKEGRLNEKLFF.

The rearrangement links TRBV10-3 to TRBJ2-7; the D gene is possibly TRBD2 (6 bases). The CDR3 consists of 14 residues. Germline V lookup: CDR1 ENHRY, CDR2 SYGVKD. Trimming shortened V by 8 bases and J by 0 bases, and 14 bases separated the two germline ends. CDR3 in amino acids: CAIGRTGSSYEQYF. CDR3 nucleotide sequence: TGTGCCATCGGGAGGACGGGGAGCTCCTACGAGCAGTACTTC.

This CDR3 is CASSLAPTSGGAVEQFF. The CDR3 DNA reads as TGTGCCAGCAGCTTGGCCCCGACTAGCGGGGGGGCAGTTGAGCAGTTCTTC. The V and J genes are TRBV5-4 and TRBJ2-1; TRBD2 agrees at 14 bases. This CDR3 contains 17 residues. CDR1 is SGHNT, CDR2 YYREEE, per germline (reference sequence). V dropped 0 bases and J dropped 9; count of bases not matched to a gene: 8.

The chain links TRBV6-2 or TRBV6-3 to TRBJ1-1; D not certain. Germline-derived CDR1 and CDR2 are MNHEY and SVGEGT. The CDR3 has 11 amino acids. V was shortened by 5 bases and J by 11 bases, with 12 bases between the two germline ends. CDR3 coding DNA: TGTGCCAGCAGTAGCCCTCCCGGGGCTTTCTTT. Protein product: CASSSPPGAFF.

V gene TRBV6-6 combines with J gene TRBJ2-7; 8 bases align to TRBD1. Germline CDR1 is MNHNY and CDR2 is SVGAGI (reference sequence). V was pared by 5 bases and J by 1 base, with 25 bases of the junction left unmatched. The CDR3 is 21 amino acids. The CDR3 sequence is CASSQFGTGEEELGWSYEQYF. CDR3 in DNA: TGTGCCAGCAGTCAATTTGGGACAGGTGAAGAGGAATTGGGTTGGTCCTACGAGCAGTACTTC.

The V call is TRBV10-3, the J call TRBJ1-2; 7 bases agree with TRBD1. In germline, CDR1 is ENHRY, CDR2 SYGVKD. Trimming removed 3 bases from V and 5 bases from J; junction bases left unmatched: 9. This CDR3 is 15 amino acids long. The CDR3 protein is CAISERGLGLYGYTF. In nucleotides, the CDR3 is TGTGCCATCAGTGAAAGGGGGCTGGGCCTATATGGCTACACCTTC.

This clone was picked up many times. This chain connects TRBV5-6 to TRBJ1-5; 8 bases are shared with TRBD1. V gave up 0 bases and J gave up 2 bases; unmatched junction bases: 7. Germline CDR1 and CDR2: SGHDT and YYEEEE. This CDR3 has 17 amino acids. CDR3 DNA sequence: TGTGCCAGCAGCTTGGGATCCGACAGGGGACGCAATCAGCCCCAGCATTTT. Amino acid sequence: CASSLGSDRGRNQPQHF.

This clone was recorded only once. V is TRBV3-1 (or the pseudogene TRBV3-2) and J is TRBJ1-3; the D is unclear. CDR3 size: 17 residues. V shed 0 bases and J shed 0 bases, with 12 bases lying between them. Germline V gene data show CDR1 as LGHDT and CDR2 as YNNKEL (reference sequence). DNA for the CDR3: TGTGCCAGCAGCCAAGATGGCGGCGGCTACTCTGGAAACACCATATATTTT. It is translated as CASSQDGGGYSGNTIYF.

V usage is TRBV20-1 and J usage is TRBJ1-5; TRBD1 matches 10 bases. The germline gives CDR1 DFQATT, CDR2 SNEGSKA (reference sequence). The CDR3 loop spans 15 amino acids. The trim removed 3 bases at V and 3 bases at J, leaving 5 bases unmatched. Here the CDR3 reads CSASYGTGDNQPQHF. The CDR3, as DNA: TGCAGTGCTAGTTACGGGACAGGGGACAATCAGCCCCAGCATTTT.